This passage covers 10 T cell receptor beta chains from one sample sequenced in a study of cytomegalovirus exposure and HLA in healthy donors. The PCR employed 60 Vbeta primers together with 13 Jbeta primers. Profiled with immunoSEQ multiplex PCR; TCRdb holds only in-frame clones, not every one. The sample includes about 120,000 clones, about four fifths of them seen just once. The material sequenced was PBMCs. The receptors here all came from a woman between 25 and 40 years old in good health and CMV-seronegative.

The chain employs TRBV7-2 and TRBJ1-2, with TRBD1 as a possible D gene (6 bases). V lost 1 base and J lost 2, with 17 bases in between. The V gene's germline CDR1 is SGHTA and CDR2 FQGNSA. The CDR3 extends over 17 amino acids. This CDR3 reads CASSLVGGGISNYGYTF. The CDR3 DNA reads as TGTGCCAGCAGCTTAGTGGGGGGGGGCATTAGCAACTATGGCTACACCTTC.

V and J are TRBV28 and TRBJ2-2, with D unresolved. V dropped 4 bases and J dropped 1 base, with 4 bases sitting between them. The CDR3 runs 13 residues. CDR1 is MDHEN and CDR2 is SYDVKM in the germline V gene. CDR3 in DNA: TGTGCCAGCAGTTGGAGGAACACCGGGGAGCTGTTTTTT. It encodes CASSWRNTGELFF.

The chain combines TRBV19 with TRBJ2-1; TRBD1 might be the D (6 bases). There are 12 residues in the CDR3. V was trimmed by 5 bases and J by 8 bases, leaving 10 bases between them. Germline-derived CDR1 and CDR2 are LNHDA and SQIVND (reference sequence). In nucleotides, the CDR3 is TGTGCCAGTAGTCCATACAGGGATGAGCAGTTCTTC. Encoded protein: CASSPYRDEQFF. The entire variable domain, with the rest obtained from reference TRBV19 and TRBJ2-1, is as follows: DGGITQSPKYLFRKEGQNVTLSCEQNLNHDAMYWYRQDPGQGLRLIYYSQIVNDFQKGDIAEGYSVSREKKESFPLTVTSAQKNPTAFYLCASSPYRDEQFFGPGTRLTVL.

This chain links TRBV14 with TRBJ2-3, with D perhaps TRBD1 (5 bases). This CDR3 region has 15 residues. CDR1 is SGHDN, CDR2 FVKESK, per germline. Trimming stripped 1 base from V and 2 bases from J, with 10 bases between. Here the CDR3 reads CASSQGLTVTDTQYF. The CDR3 nucleotides read TGTGCCAGCAGCCAAGGATTGACAGTCACAGATACGCAGTATTTT.

CDR3 sequence (DNA): TGCGCCACATTTGCAGGACGCCCCAGGGGAAACACTGAAGCTTTCTTT. Its protein product is CATFAGRPRGNTEAFF. The chain links TRBV10-2 to TRBJ1-1, with a possible D match to TRBD1 (6 bases). The CDR3 contains 16 residues. V shed 10 bases and J shed 2 bases, with 23 bases lying between them. CDR1 WSHSY and CDR2 SAAADI come from the germline V gene.

V usage is TRBV29-1 and J usage is TRBJ2-3; 7 bases are a match to TRBD1. The CDR3 consists of 13 residues. The junction had 4 bases not matched to a gene; V was cut back by 6 bases and J by 1 base. CDR1 and CDR2 (germline): SQVTM, ANQGSEA. The chain's CDR3 is CSVLTGRTDTQYF. CDR3 sequence (DNA): TGCAGCGTGCTGACAGGGCGCACAGATACGCAGTATTTT.

V and J are TRBV30 and TRBJ1-1; D unresolved. Trimming shortened V by 1 base and J by 4 bases, and 10 bases separated the two germline ends. CDR1 and CDR2 (germline): GTSNPN, SVGIG (reference sequence). CDR3 length: 13 residues. The CDR3 bases are TGTGCCTGGAGTGAACGGGGAAGCACTGAAGCTTTCTTT. Encoded protein: CAWSERGSTEAFF.

The rearrangement uses TRBV9 and TRBJ2-3; 7 bases agree with TRBD1. The trim removed 2 bases at V and 0 bases at J, leaving 12 bases unmatched. Looked up from germline, CDR1 is SGDLS and CDR2 is YYNGEE. CDR3 length: 18 residues. Here the CDR3 DNA reads TGTGCCAGCAGCGTCTCTCGGGACAGTTTAGCTAGCACAGATACGCAGTATTTT. Translating gives CASSVSRDSLASTDTQYF.

This clone appeared once. The V gene is TRBV9, the J gene TRBJ2-6; 7 bases are shared with TRBD1. The CDR3 extends over 15 amino acids. Unmatched junction bases numbered 2, after V lost 3 bases and J lost 2 bases. CDR1 SGDLS and CDR2 YYNGEE come from the germline V gene. The CDR3 loop is CASSADRAGANVLTF. The DNA for the CDR3 is TGTGCCAGCAGCGCCGACAGGGCTGGGGCCAACGTCCTGACTTTC.

This chain links TRBV2 with TRBJ2-7; TRBD2 matches 9 bases. The CDR3 covers 15 residues. Trimming took 3 bases from V and 4 from J; bases not matched to a gene: 7. The germline gives CDR1 SNHLY, CDR2 FYNNEI. The CDR3 nucleotides are TGTGCCAGCAGTGAGGGGACTAGCTTACGATACGAGCAGTACTTC. Protein product: CASSEGTSLRYEQYF.